Below are 22 T cell receptor beta chains sequenced from a single sample in a study of neoadjuvant anti-PD-1 for oral cavity cancer. The assay was immunoSEQ multiplex PCR, and TCRdb's table has in-frame clones only and misses some. The sample has roughly 67,000 clones; about 86% are singletons. Sequencing was performed on PBMCs, taken before nivolumab (anti-PD-1) treatment. All receptors derive from a person aged 35 to 85 with oral cavity squamous cell carcinoma.

This clone appeared a single time. This CDR3 reads CASSDMAVGNQPQHF. The CDR3 DNA is TGTGCCAGCAGTGACATGGCTGTCGGCAATCAGCCCCAGCATTTT. This chain joins TRBV6-1 and TRBJ1-5; D call uncertain. Deletions cut 3 bases from V and 2 bases from J, with 11 bases between. The CDR3 sequence is 15 residues long. Germline V gene data show CDR1 as MNHNS and CDR2 as SASEGT.

This clone turned up a few times. V is TRBV27 and J is TRBJ2-7, with unresolved D. With 5 bases removed from V and 5 bases from J, the gap between germline ends came to 19 bases. The CDR3 sequence is 15 residues long. In germline, CDR1 is MNHEY, CDR2 SMNVEV (reference sequence). DNA of the CDR3: TGTGCCAGCAGTGCCTCGGACGGGTTAAAGCACGAGCAGTACTTC. Translating it yields CASSASDGLKHEQYF.

V gene TRBV5-5 combines with J gene TRBJ2-7; weak D call: TRBD2 (6 bases). The germline V gene has CDR1 SGHKS and CDR2 YYEKEE (reference sequence). The CDR3 totals 12 residues. The V gene lost 5 bases and the J gene lost 1 base, with 7 bases spanning the gap. This CDR3 is CASSGTSYEQYF. CDR3 nucleotides: TGTGCCAGCAGTGGGACTTCCTACGAGCAGTACTTC.

With respect to this clone: Germline and junction disagree at one end, which may indicate a read error. The V gene is TRBV5-1, the J gene TRBJ1-1; TRBD1 matches 10 bases. There are 13 residues in the CDR3. Germline values: CDR1 SGHRS, CDR2 YFSETQ. The CDR3 spells CASSSTGTGAASW. The CDR3 DNA follows: TGCGCCAGCAGCTCGACCGGGACAGGGGCCGCCTCATGG.

The chain carries TRBV28 and TRBJ1-2; 7 nucleotides agree with TRBD1. Trimming at V came to 1 base and at J to 5 bases, leaving 4 bases not matched to a gene. The length of the CDR3 is 14 residues. The germline V gene has CDR1 MDHEN and CDR2 SYDVKM. CDR3 nucleotide sequence: TGTGCCAGCAGTTTATCGGACAGGTTATATGGCTACACCTTC. This sequence encodes CASSLSDRLYGYTF.

CDR3 residues: CASSAMLRETQYF. DNA of the CDR3: TGTGCCAGCAGCGCTATGCTCCGGGAGACCCAGTACTTC. The chain uses TRBV2 and TRBJ2-5, with unresolved D. Germline loops: CDR1 SNHLY, CDR2 FYNNEI. The CDR3 extends over 13 amino acids. V dropped 6 bases and J dropped 5 bases, with 13 bases sitting between them. The whole variable domain, filled in from reference TRBV2 and TRBJ2-5, reads EPEVTQTPSHQVTQMGQEVILRCVPISNHLYFYWYRQILGQKVEFLVSFYNNEISEKSEIFDDQFSVERPDGSNFTLKIRSTKLEDSAMYFCASSAMLRETQYFGPGTRLLVL.

This sequence joins TRBV27 and TRBJ2-4; a possible D gene is TRBD2 (7 bases). V was pared by 10 bases and J by 1 base, with 14 bases between. This CDR3 region has 14 residues. Germline V lookup: CDR1 MNHEY, CDR2 SMNVEV (reference sequence). The CDR3 region has the DNA TGTGCCACGGGGGGCGGCGGGGCCAAAAACATTCAGTACTTC. It encodes CATGGGGAKNIQYF.

The rearrangement uses TRBV29-1 and TRBJ2-2; D ambiguous. Germline values: CDR1 SQVTM, CDR2 ANQGSEA. This CDR3 comprises 13 residues. Trimming removed 3 bases from V and 1 base from J, with 6 bases in between. The CDR3 coding sequence is TGCAGCGTTGATACGAAGAACACCGGGGAGCTGTTTTTT. Translated: CSVDTKNTGELFF.

V is TRBV7-2 and J is TRBJ2-7; TRBD2 agrees at 9 bases. The V gene's germline CDR1 is SGHTA and CDR2 FQGNSA. This CDR3 contains 16 residues. The ends lost 1 base at V and 3 bases at J; junction bases unmatched: 7. The CDR3, as DNA: TGTGCCAGCAGCTTAGGAGGGACTAGCAGTCACTACGAGCAGTACTTC. This codes for CASSLGGTSSHYEQYF.

The rearrangement joins TRBV6-1 to TRBJ2-6; tentative D call: TRBD2 (5 bases). Deletions cut 8 bases from V and 3 bases from J, with 8 bases between. The CDR3 is made up of 13 amino acids. Germline CDR1 reads MNHNS; CDR2 reads SASEGT. This CDR3 reads CASRGGGANVLTF. DNA of the CDR3: TGTGCCAGCCGGGGTGGTGGGGCCAACGTCCTGACTTTC.

The rearrangement uses TRBV5-1 and TRBJ2-5; TRBD2 matches at 15 bases. The CDR3 extends over 16 amino acids. V was pared by 4 bases and J by 4 bases, with 5 bases of the junction left unmatched. Germline V lookup: CDR1 SGHRS, CDR2 YFSETQ. CDR3 in DNA: TGCGCCAGCAGCGAGGGACTAGCGGGGGGTTCAGAGACCCAGTACTTC. Encoded protein: CASSEGLAGGSETQYF.

V and J are TRBV5-1 and TRBJ2-5, with 13 bases aligning to TRBD2. With V trimmed by 2 bases and J by 2 bases, 0 bases remained unmatched. The CDR3 has 15 amino acids. Germline values: CDR1 SGHRS, CDR2 YFSETQ. CDR3 in amino acids: CASSLLAGGQETQYF. CDR3 nucleotide sequence: TGCGCCAGCAGCTTACTAGCGGGGGGGCAAGAGACCCAGTACTTC.

The gene calls are TRBV9 and TRBJ2-7; D possibly corresponds to TRBD2 (6 bases). Deletions cut 4 bases from V and 0 bases from J, with 20 bases between. The CDR3 loop spans 17 amino acids. Germline V gene lookup returns CDR1 SGDLS and CDR2 YYNGEE. The CDR3 protein is CASSPRGGRMNSYEQYF. DNA of the CDR3: TGTGCCAGCAGCCCCCGGGGTGGGAGGATGAACTCCTACGAGCAGTACTTC.

The rearrangement joins TRBV7-2 to TRBJ2-7; D gene uncertain. CDR3 length: 14 amino acids. Per the germline V gene, CDR1 is SGHTA and CDR2 is FQGNSA. V gave up 1 base and J gave up 2 bases, with 9 bases separating them. This chain's CDR3 is CASSLVGLAYEQYF. The CDR3 DNA reads as TGTGCCAGCAGCTTAGTAGGCCTAGCCTACGAGCAGTACTTC.

A few counts support this clone. This chain connects TRBV18 to TRBJ1-1; weak D call: TRBD1 (6 bases). CDR1 and CDR2 from the germline V gene are KGHSH and LQKENI. V lost 0 bases, J lost 4 bases, and 12 bases lay in between. The CDR3 runs 15 residues. The DNA for the CDR3 is TGTGCCAGCTCACCACCTGCAGGGGCTAGCACTGAAGCTTTCTTT. It encodes CASSPPAGASTEAFF.

V is TRBV4-1 and J is TRBJ2-3; D not resolved. This CDR3 region has 14 residues. CDR1 is MGHRA and CDR2 is YSYEKL in the germline V gene. V was pared by 2 bases and J by 10 bases, with 16 bases between. CDR3 in amino acids: CASSQPSERLAQYF. Written as DNA, the CDR3 is TGCGCCAGCAGCCAACCCAGCGAGAGGTTGGCGCAGTATTTT.

The rearrangement joins TRBV6-6 to TRBJ1-3, with TRBD1 identical over 7 bases. V lost 8 bases to trimming and J lost 1 base; unmatched junction nucleotides: 11. Per the germline V gene, CDR1 is MNHNY and CDR2 is SVGAGI (reference sequence). CDR3 size: 16 residues. The CDR3 loop is CASGPGGTYSGNTIYF. CDR3 bases: TGTGCCAGCGGACCAGGGGGGACTTATTCTGGAAACACCATATATTTT.

CDR3 loop: CASSVGAGNGLLGEKLFF. As DNA, the CDR3 is TGTGCCAGCAGCGTAGGAGCAGGGAACGGCCTATTGGGGGAAAAACTGTTTTTT. The chain joins TRBV9 to TRBJ1-4, with a possible D match to TRBD1 (5 bases). CDR1 and CDR2 (germline): SGDLS, YYNGEE. V was clipped by 0 bases and J by 8 bases, with 23 bases between them. CDR3 length equals 18 residues.

The chain recombines TRBV6-1 with TRBJ2-7; D remains unclear. Germline V gives CDR1 MNHNS, CDR2 SASEGT. V dropped 3 bases and J dropped 4 bases, with 10 bases sitting between them. The CDR3 extends over 13 amino acids. The CDR3 reads CASSDYTSYEQYF. DNA of the CDR3: TGTGCCAGCAGTGATTATACGAGTTACGAGCAGTACTTC.

This rearrangement joins TRBV7-2 to TRBJ2-3; the match to TRBD2 covers 9 bases. CDR3 length: 16 amino acids. Per the germline V gene, CDR1 is SGHTA and CDR2 is FQGNSA. Trimming took 2 bases from V and 2 from J; bases not matched to a gene: 5. This chain's CDR3 is CASSLMGGRATDTQYF. CDR3 DNA sequence: TGTGCCAGCAGCTTAATGGGCGGGAGGGCCACAGATACGCAGTATTTT.

V and J are TRBV5-4 and TRBJ2-5; 11 bases align to TRBD2. This CDR3 comprises 16 residues. Germline CDR1 SGHNT, CDR2 YYREEE (reference sequence). V shed 3 bases and J 5 bases; nucleotides not matched to a gene: 9. In DNA, the CDR3 is TGTGCCAGCAGCTCCTATAGCGGGGGGGCTTTCGAGACCCAGTACTTC. Its translation: CASSSYSGGAFETQYF.

This chain uses TRBV6-1 with TRBJ1-2; D might be TRBD1 (5 bases). This CDR3 comprises 14 residues. In germline, CDR1 is MNHNS, CDR2 SASEGT. Trimming shortened V by 2 bases and J by 5 bases, and 12 bases separated the two germline ends. The CDR3 coding sequence is TGTGCCAGCAGTGAACTTTTCGGGACTTATGGCTACACCTTC. It yields the protein CASSELFGTYGYTF.